This T cell receptor beta chain comes out of a study of CD8 T cells in Susac syndrome. With V trimmed by 6 bases and J by 0 bases, 4 bases remained unmatched. CDR3 length equals 14 residues. Germline loops: CDR1 KGHSH, CDR2 LQKENI. When the RNA was reverse transcribed, random hexamers were used with an input of about 0.5 to 1 ug. Amplification of TCR beta CDR3 by immunoSEQ multiplex PCR spanned 54 Vbeta and 13 Jbeta. Each CDR3 protein gets one entry after TCRdb re-called the immunoSEQ multiplex PCR reads with MiXCR. The table records approximately 190,000 distinct CDR3 sequences, approximately 94% of them present only once.

The sequencing input was CD4+ T cells from PBMCs. The sequence was obtained from a human donor with Susac syndrome. The chain links TRBV18 to TRBJ2-7; TRBD1 aligns across 8 bases. CDR3 coding DNA: TGTGCCAGCTCCCGGACAGGGATCTCCTACGAGCAGTACTTC. This codes for CASSRTGISYEQYF.